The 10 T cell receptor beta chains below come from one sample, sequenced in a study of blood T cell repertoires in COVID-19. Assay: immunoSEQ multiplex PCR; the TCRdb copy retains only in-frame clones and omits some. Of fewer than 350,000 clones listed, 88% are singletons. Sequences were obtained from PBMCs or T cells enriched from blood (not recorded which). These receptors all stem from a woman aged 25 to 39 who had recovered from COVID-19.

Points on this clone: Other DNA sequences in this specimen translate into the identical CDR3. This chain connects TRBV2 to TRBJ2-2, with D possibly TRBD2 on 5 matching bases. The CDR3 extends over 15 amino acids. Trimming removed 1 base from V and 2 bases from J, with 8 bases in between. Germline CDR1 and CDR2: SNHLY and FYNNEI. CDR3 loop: CASSEGLLNTGELFF. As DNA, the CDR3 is TGTGCCAGCAGTGAAGGACTACTTAACACCGGGGAGCTGTTTTTT.

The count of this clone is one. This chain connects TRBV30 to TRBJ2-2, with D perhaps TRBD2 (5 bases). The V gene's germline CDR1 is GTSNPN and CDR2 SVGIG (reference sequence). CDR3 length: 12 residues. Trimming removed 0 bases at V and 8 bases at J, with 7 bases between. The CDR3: CAWSVGSGELFF. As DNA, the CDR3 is TGTGCCTGGAGTGTGGGGAGTGGGGAGCTGTTTTTT.

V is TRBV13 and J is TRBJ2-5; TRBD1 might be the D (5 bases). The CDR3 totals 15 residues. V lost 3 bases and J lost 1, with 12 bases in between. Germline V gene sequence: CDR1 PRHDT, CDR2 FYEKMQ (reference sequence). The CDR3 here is CASSLRDSFQETQYF. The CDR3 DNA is TGTGCCAGCAGCTTGCGTGACAGCTTCCAAGAGACCCAGTACTTC.

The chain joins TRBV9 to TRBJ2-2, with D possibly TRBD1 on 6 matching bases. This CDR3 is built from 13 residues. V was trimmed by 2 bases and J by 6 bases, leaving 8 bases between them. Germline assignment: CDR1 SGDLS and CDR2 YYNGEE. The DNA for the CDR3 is TGTGCCAGCAGCGTGACAGGCCCCGGGGAGCTGTTTTTT. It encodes CASSVTGPGELFF. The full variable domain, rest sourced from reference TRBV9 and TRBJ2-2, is DSGVTQTPKHLITATGQRVTLRCSPRSGDLSVYWYQQSLDQGLQFLIQYYNGEERAKGNILERFSAQQFPDLHSELNLSSLELGDSALYFCASSVTGPGELFFGEGSRLTVL.

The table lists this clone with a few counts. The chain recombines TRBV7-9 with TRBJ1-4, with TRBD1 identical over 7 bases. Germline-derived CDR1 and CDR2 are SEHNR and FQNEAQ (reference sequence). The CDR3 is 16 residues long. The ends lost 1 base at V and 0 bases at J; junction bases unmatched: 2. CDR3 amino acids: CASSLGQGSTNEKLFF. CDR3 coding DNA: TGTGCCAGCAGCTTAGGACAGGGCTCAACTAATGAAAAACTGTTTTTT.

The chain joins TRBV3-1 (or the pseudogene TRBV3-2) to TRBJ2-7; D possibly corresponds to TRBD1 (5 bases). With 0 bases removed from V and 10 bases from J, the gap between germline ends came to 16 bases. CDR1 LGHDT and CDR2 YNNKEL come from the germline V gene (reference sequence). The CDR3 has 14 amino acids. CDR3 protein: CASSQDSLGLQQYF. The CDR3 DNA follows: TGTGCCAGCAGCCAAGATTCTCTGGGGCTTCAACAGTACTTC.

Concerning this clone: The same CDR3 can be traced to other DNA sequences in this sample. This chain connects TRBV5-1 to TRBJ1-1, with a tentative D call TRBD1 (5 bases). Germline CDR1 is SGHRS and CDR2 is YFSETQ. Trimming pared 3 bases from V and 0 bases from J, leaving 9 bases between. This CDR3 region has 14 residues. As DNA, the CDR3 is TGCGCCAGCAGCTCCTCAGGGATGAACACTGAAGCTTTCTTT. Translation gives CASSSSGMNTEAFF.

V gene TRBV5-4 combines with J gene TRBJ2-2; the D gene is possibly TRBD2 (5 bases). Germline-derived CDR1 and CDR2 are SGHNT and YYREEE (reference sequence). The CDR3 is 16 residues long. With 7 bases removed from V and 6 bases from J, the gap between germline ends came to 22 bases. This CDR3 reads CASRNSGKDPAGELFF. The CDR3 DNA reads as TGTGCCAGCCGAAATTCCGGGAAGGACCCGGCCGGGGAGCTGTTTTTT.

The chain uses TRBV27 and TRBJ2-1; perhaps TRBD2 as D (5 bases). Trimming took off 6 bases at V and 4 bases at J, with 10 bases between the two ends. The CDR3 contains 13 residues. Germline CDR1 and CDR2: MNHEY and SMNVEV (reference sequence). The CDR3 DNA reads TGTGCCAGCAGCCAGAGACTATACAATGAGCAGTTCTTC. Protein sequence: CASSQRLYNEQFF.

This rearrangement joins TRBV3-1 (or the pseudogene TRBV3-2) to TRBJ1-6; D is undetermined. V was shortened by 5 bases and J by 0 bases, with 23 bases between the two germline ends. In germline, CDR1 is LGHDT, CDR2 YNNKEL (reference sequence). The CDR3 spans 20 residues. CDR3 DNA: TGTGCCAGCAGCTCCCTAATCAGGCGGGGAATAGGCTCCTATAATTCACCCCTCCACTTT. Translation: CASSSLIRRGIGSYNSPLHF.